A single sample is the source of the 4 T cell receptor beta chains below, sequenced in a study of cytomegalovirus exposure and HLA in healthy donors. The primer mix had 60 Vbeta and 13 Jbeta primers. Using immunoSEQ multiplex PCR, the repertoire was profiled, and TCRdb retains in-frame clones only, with some absent. The profile covers approximately 110,000 clones, with around 80% appearing a single time and roughly 0.99% taken by the ten largest. The sample consisted of PBMCs. These TCRs come from a woman in her 30s in good health and CMV-seronegative.

V usage is TRBV11-2 and J usage is TRBJ1-2, with D uncertain. The CDR3 spans 12 residues. V was pared by 2 bases and J by 7 bases, with 8 bases between. Germline CDR1 reads SGHAT; CDR2 reads FQNNGV. CDR3 coding DNA: TGTGCCAGCAGCTTACAGTCGGGTGGCTACACCTTC. Its protein is CASSLQSGGYTF.

The chain is built from TRBV2 and TRBJ2-1; possible D gene TRBD2, 6 bases. The CDR3 consists of 15 residues. V lost 3 bases, J lost 1 base, and 10 bases lay in between. Germline values: CDR1 SNHLY, CDR2 FYNNEI. The CDR3 nucleotides read TGTGCCAGCAGTGAGTGGCTAGCGTCCTACAATGAGCAGTTCTTC. Encoded protein: CASSEWLASYNEQFF.

The chain carries TRBV5-1 and TRBJ2-1; maybe TRBD2 (5 bases). Germline CDR1 SGHRS, CDR2 YFSETQ. Deletions cut 0 bases from V and 0 bases from J, with 10 bases between. CDR3 length: 16 residues. This CDR3 reads CASSLVSGSSYNEQFF. The DNA of the CDR3 is TGCGCCAGCAGCTTGGTTTCGGGGAGCTCCTACAATGAGCAGTTCTTC.

This clone was recorded a few times. V is TRBV2 and J is TRBJ1-6; TRBD1 might be the D (5 bases). V gave up 7 bases and J gave up 12 bases, with 13 bases separating them. The CDR3 is 12 amino acids. Germline V gene data show CDR1 as SNHLY and CDR2 as FYNNEI. In nucleotides, the CDR3 is TGTGCCAGCATGGAACAGGCGAAACCCCTCCACTTT. This gives the protein CASMEQAKPLHF. Combining the CDR3 with reference TRBV2 and TRBJ1-6 gives the whole variable domain EPEVTQTPSHQVTQMGQEVILRCVPISNHLYFYWYRQILGQKVEFLVSFYNNEISEKSEIFDDQFSVERPDGSNFTLKIRSTKLEDSAMYFCASMEQAKPLHFGNGTRLTVT.